A single sample is the source of the 31 T cell receptor beta chains below, sequenced in a study of blood T cell repertoires in COVID-19. Data came from immunoSEQ multiplex PCR; TCRdb stores just in-frame clones and leaves some out. The repertoire holds more than 300,000 clones, with around four fifths as singletons. The specimen sequenced was peripheral blood. The receptors were gathered from a woman in her 50s with acute or convalescent COVID-19.

CDR3 in DNA: TGTGCCAGTAACCGGCCGGGACACCCAAATTCACCCCTCCACTTT. Its translation is CASNRPGHPNSPLHF. V is TRBV19 and J is TRBJ1-6, with a tentative D call TRBD1 (6 bases). Trimming cost V 7 bases and J 7 bases, with 17 bases left between them. This CDR3 has 15 residues. The germline CDR1 and CDR2 sequences are LNHDA and SQIVND (reference sequence).

The gene calls are TRBV6-1 and TRBJ2-1, with TRBD2 as a possible D gene (5 bases). The CDR3 is made up of 16 amino acids. CDR1 is MNHNS and CDR2 is SASEGT in the germline V gene. V was pared by 4 bases and J by 7 bases, with 20 bases between. CDR3 sequence: CASSGLASAMGNEQFF. For the CDR3, the DNA is TGTGCCAGCAGTGGCTTAGCGTCGGCGATGGGTAATGAGCAGTTCTTC.

A single count supports this clone. CDR3 DNA: TGTGCCAGCAGCCAGGGACAGACTAATGAAAAACTGTTTTTT. Its translation is CASSQGQTNEKLFF. The chain links TRBV7-2 to TRBJ1-4; 7 bases map to TRBD1. J gave up 2 bases and V 5 bases, and 2 bases lay outside the gene matches. CDR1 SGHTA and CDR2 FQGNSA come from the germline V gene. CDR3 length: 14 residues.

The chain recombines TRBV5-1 with TRBJ1-4; D unclear. Germline V lookup: CDR1 SGHRS, CDR2 YFSETQ. The CDR3 length is 14 residues. V lost 4 bases, J lost 4 bases, and 11 bases lay in between. In DNA form, the CDR3 reads TGCGCCAGCAGCGAAGGAGGGAGTAATGAAAAACTGTTTTTT. This sequence encodes CASSEGGSNEKLFF. The entire variable domain, with the rest obtained from reference TRBV5-1 and TRBJ1-4, is as follows: KAGVTQTPRYLIKTRGQQVTLSCSPISGHRSVSWYQQTPGQGLQFLFEYFSETQRNKGNFPGRFSGRQFSNSRSEMNVSTLELGDSALYLCASSEGGSNEKLFFGSGTQLSVL.

The J gene is TRBJ1-5, the V gene TRBV3-1 (or the pseudogene TRBV3-2); tentatively, D is TRBD1 (5 bases). With 4 bases removed from V and 6 bases from J, the gap between germline ends came to 13 bases. Per germline, CDR1 LGHDT and CDR2 YNNKEL (reference sequence). The CDR3 is 14 amino acids. The CDR3 region is CASSRGRGTQPQHF. The CDR3 DNA sequence: TGTGCCAGCAGCCGGGGAAGGGGCACTCAGCCCCAGCATTTT.

V gene TRBV19 combines with J gene TRBJ2-2; 12 positions match TRBD2. The germline V gene encodes CDR1 LNHDA and CDR2 SQIVND (reference sequence). The J segment lost 5 bases and the V segment lost 3 bases, leaving 10 bases of the junction unmatched. The CDR3 spans 18 residues. CDR3 residues: CASSIRLAGGPWTGELFF. The CDR3 coding sequence is TGTGCCAGTAGTATTCGGCTAGCGGGGGGGCCTTGGACCGGGGAGCTGTTTTTT.

The V gene is TRBV10-3, the J gene TRBJ2-1, with TRBD2 matching 13 bases. In germline, CDR1 is ENHRY, CDR2 SYGVKD. Germline trimming cut 6 bases from V and 7 bases from J; bases unmatched to any gene: 6. The CDR3 is 15 residues long. The CDR3 DNA is TGTGCCATCAGGGCGACTAGCGGGGGGAGGAATGAGCAGTTCTTC. Its protein product is CAIRATSGGRNEQFF.

This chain connects TRBV10-3 to TRBJ2-1; D unresolved. Per the germline V gene, CDR1 is ENHRY and CDR2 is SYGVKD. V lost 3 bases to trimming and J lost 0 bases, with 9 bases between them. This CDR3 is 15 amino acids long. The DNA of the CDR3 is TGTGCCATCAGTGAAGGAGTGAGCTCCTACAATGAGCAGTTCTTC. Encoded protein: CAISEGVSSYNEQFF.

Written as DNA, the CDR3 is TGTGCCAGCTCCCTCGGGACAGGGAACACTGAAGCTTTCTTT. Translating gives CASSLGTGNTEAFF. The rearrangement links TRBV18 to TRBJ1-1; 8 bases agree with TRBD1. The germline gives CDR1 KGHSH, CDR2 LQKENI. The CDR3 runs to 14 residues. V trimming: 6 bases; J trimming: 1 base; junction bases outside the gene matches: 4.

The chain employs TRBV2 and TRBJ2-5; 14 bases are shared with TRBD2. Germline CDR1 SNHLY, CDR2 FYNNEI. With V trimmed by 7 bases and J by 6 bases, 10 bases remained unmatched. The CDR3 has 16 residues. CDR3 sequence: CASTPTSGGAYQTQYF. CDR3 DNA: TGTGCCAGCACCCCGACTAGCGGGGGGGCTTACCAGACCCAGTACTTC.

The CDR3 DNA follows: TGCGCCAGCAGCTTTGGTAGCGGCATACAAGAGACCCAGTACTTC. Encoded protein: CASSFGSGIQETQYF. The chain combines TRBV5-1 with TRBJ2-5, with D possibly matching TRBD2 (6 bases). The CDR3 runs 15 residues. V dropped 2 bases and J dropped 2 bases, with 13 bases sitting between them. Germline V gives CDR1 SGHRS, CDR2 YFSETQ. The full variable domain, with the rest looked up from reference TRBV5-1 and TRBJ2-5, is KAGVTQTPRYLIKTRGQQVTLSCSPISGHRSVSWYQQTPGQGLQFLFEYFSETQRNKGNFPGRFSGRQFSNSRSEMNVSTLELGDSALYLCASSFGSGIQETQYFGPGTRLLVL.

The V call is TRBV7-9, the J call TRBJ1-4; perhaps TRBD1 as D (6 bases). Germline loops: CDR1 SEHNR, CDR2 FQNEAQ (reference sequence). The CDR3 has 15 residues. V dropped 7 bases and J dropped 6 bases, with 18 bases sitting between them. The CDR3 nucleotides are TGTGCCAGCACCTCGCGGGGGGCGTACGATGAAAAACTGTTTTTT. Protein: CASTSRGAYDEKLFF.

The chain carries TRBV6-2 or TRBV6-3 and TRBJ2-3; 11 bases map to TRBD1. This CDR3 contains 18 residues. CDR1 is MNHEY and CDR2 is SVGEGT in the germline V gene. With V trimmed by 2 bases and J by 5 bases, 12 bases remained unmatched. Here the CDR3 DNA reads TGTGCCAGCAGTTACAGCCTTCTGGACAGGGGGCTGGAAGATACGCAGTATTTT. It yields the protein CASSYSLLDRGLEDTQYF.

A remark on this clone: The same CDR3 is also encoded by other DNA sequences in this sample. This chain links TRBV5-1 with TRBJ1-5, with D possibly TRBD1 on 6 matching bases. CDR3 length equals 15 residues. V lost 0 bases and J lost 1, with 8 bases in between. The V gene's germline CDR1 is SGHRS and CDR2 YFSETQ. Here the CDR3 reads CASSLAGGSNQPQHF. CDR3 sequence (DNA): TGCGCCAGCAGCTTGGCGGGGGGCAGCAATCAGCCCCAGCATTTT.

This sequence joins TRBV12-1 and TRBJ1-1. TRBV12-1 is a listed pseudogene. The CDR3 runs to 15 residues. Here the CDR3 reads CASSFEGGLGTEAFF. As DNA, the CDR3 is TGTGCCAGCAGCTTTGAGGGGGGGTTGGGGACTGAAGCTTTCTTT.

The chain uses TRBV29-1 and TRBJ1-1, with unresolved D. There are 13 residues in the CDR3. From germline, CDR1 is SQVTM and CDR2 ANQGSEA. This CDR3 is CTAGSPRNTEAFF. Written as DNA, the CDR3 is TGCACGGCCGGGTCCCCCAGGAACACTGAAGCTTTCTTT.

The J gene is TRBJ2-3, the V gene TRBV7-7; TRBD1 aligns across 7 bases. After removal of 0 bases from V and 4 bases from J, the junction contained 1 base not matched to a gene. Germline V lookup: CDR1 SSHAT, CDR2 FNYEAQ (reference sequence). This CDR3 region has 14 residues. The chain's CDR3 is CASSLAGGADTQYF. CDR3 nucleotide sequence: TGTGCCAGCAGCTTAGCAGGGGGCGCAGATACGCAGTATTTT.

The chain recombines TRBV18 with TRBJ1-1, with a tentative D call TRBD1 (5 bases). Trimming took off 3 bases at V and 7 bases at J, with 18 bases between the two ends. Germline CDR1 KGHSH, CDR2 LQKENI. This CDR3 has 15 amino acids. CDR3 coding DNA: TGTGCCAGCTCACCTGCCGGGAGGGGAACGTATGAAGCTTTCTTT. This gives the protein CASSPAGRGTYEAFF.

Of note for this clone: Within the sample, other DNA sequences also encode this same CDR3. J is TRBJ2-5 and V is TRBV5-4, with D hard to call. V lost 1 base to trimming and J lost 3 bases, with 7 bases between them. This CDR3 is built from 13 residues. Germline V CDR1 and CDR2: SGHNT, YYREEE (reference sequence). CDR3 nucleotides: TGTGCCAGCAGCTTGAGAGGTGAAGAGACCCAGTACTTC. As protein: CASSLRGEETQYF. Full variable domain (outside the CDR3, taken from reference TRBV5-4 and TRBJ2-5): ETGVTQSPTHLIKTRGQQVTLRCSSQSGHNTVSWYQQALGQGPQFIFQYYREEENGRGNFPPRFSGLQFPNYSSELNVNALELDDSALYLCASSLRGEETQYFGPGTRLLVL.

The V gene is TRBV5-1, the J gene TRBJ1-2; 8 bases are a match to TRBD1. The CDR3 has 17 residues. Losses at the gene ends were 3 bases for V and 4 bases for J; bases not matched to a gene: 14. Germline CDR1 and CDR2: SGHRS and YFSETQ. The CDR3 protein is CASSSTPRQGSIYGYTF. The CDR3 region has the DNA TGCGCCAGCAGCTCGACCCCCCGACAGGGGTCCATCTATGGCTACACCTTC.

The chain has TRBV5-1 and TRBJ1-2; D perhaps matches TRBD1 (5 bases). The CDR3 sequence is 15 residues long. The V gene lost 4 bases and the J gene lost 2 bases, with 15 bases spanning the gap. From germline, CDR1 is SGHRS and CDR2 YFSETQ. The chain's CDR3 is CASSPTGQGNYGYTF. CDR3 nucleotides: TGCGCCAGCAGCCCTACTGGGCAGGGAAACTATGGCTACACCTTC.

The genes are TRBV2 and TRBJ2-5, with D perhaps matching TRBD1 (6 bases). There are 15 residues in the CDR3. Trimming took 1 base from V and 4 from J, leaving 13 bases between them. Germline values: CDR1 SNHLY, CDR2 FYNNEI. Written as DNA, the CDR3 is TGTGCCAGCAGTGAAGTTGCAGGGGCGGGAGAGACCCAGTACTTC. Protein product: CASSEVAGAGETQYF.

In its sample, this clone was seen a few times. The J gene is TRBJ1-1, the V gene TRBV3-1 (or the pseudogene TRBV3-2); D is perhaps TRBD1 (5 bases). Germline assignment: CDR1 LGHDT and CDR2 YNNKEL (reference sequence). V was clipped by 5 bases and J by 9 bases, with 19 bases between them. This CDR3 has 14 amino acids. The CDR3 DNA sequence: TGTGCCAGCAGCGGAAGAGTTGGGACTGGCAAAGCTTTCTTT. Amino acids: CASSGRVGTGKAFF.

The V call is TRBV27, the J call TRBJ2-7; the match to TRBD2 covers 10 bases. Unmatched junction bases numbered 9, after V lost 7 bases and J lost 3 bases. CDR3 size: 15 residues. The V gene's germline CDR1 is MNHEY and CDR2 SMNVEV (reference sequence). CDR3 residues: CASTPRASGSYEQYF. Here the CDR3 DNA reads TGTGCCAGCACTCCGAGGGCTAGCGGGAGCTACGAGCAGTACTTC.

The V gene is TRBV30, the J gene TRBJ1-2; tentative D call: TRBD1 (5 bases). CDR1 GTSNPN and CDR2 SVGIG come from the germline V gene (reference sequence). The ends were cut back, 0 bases at V and 5 bases at J, with 13 bases in the middle. CDR3 length equals 14 residues. The CDR3 DNA reads as TGTGCCTGGAGTGTAGACAGCACGAGGTATGGCTACACCTTC. This sequence encodes CAWSVDSTRYGYTF.

V usage is TRBV7-8 and J usage is TRBJ2-5, with a possible D match to TRBD2 (5 bases). This CDR3 spans 16 amino acids. Germline V lookup: CDR1 SGHVS, CDR2 FQNEAQ. V lost 5 bases, J lost 5 bases, and 21 bases lay in between. CDR3 loop: CASSPLEGLLPETQYF. The CDR3 DNA is TGTGCCAGCAGCCCGCTTGAGGGCTTACTACCCGAGACCCAGTACTTC.

This clone was counted once. The germline gene is not matched at one end of the junction; a read error may be the cause. Other DNA sequences in this specimen translate into the identical CDR3. This chain uses TRBV5-4 with TRBJ1-6, with TRBD1 matching over 8 bases. Germline CDR1 is SGHNT and CDR2 is YYREEE (reference sequence). This CDR3 has 14 residues. CDR3 coding DNA: TGTGCTAGCAGCTCGGACAGGGCCAATTCACCCCTCCACTTT. The encoded protein is CASSSDRANSPLHF.

J is TRBJ1-1 and V is TRBV6-5; tentative D call: TRBD1 (5 bases). Germline CDR1 reads MNHEY; CDR2 reads SVGAGI. Trimming took off 6 bases at V and 2 bases at J, with 10 bases between the two ends. The CDR3 totals 13 residues. The CDR3 is CASRFGQNTEAFF. The CDR3 region has the DNA TGTGCCAGCAGATTTGGACAAAACACTGAAGCTTTCTTT.

The V call is TRBV7-9, the J call TRBJ2-3; TRBD2 matches at 12 bases. Germline V gene sequence: CDR1 SEHNR, CDR2 FQNEAQ (reference sequence). CDR3 size: 19 residues. The trim removed 10 bases at V and 1 base at J, leaving 18 bases unmatched. In nucleotides, the CDR3 is TGTGCCACCGAGAGACTAGCGGGAGAAAGGAGCGATGGCACAGATACGCAGTATTTT. Its translation is CATERLAGERSDGTDTQYF.

The chain uses TRBV7-2 and TRBJ2-7, with D tentatively TRBD2 (5 bases). There are 16 residues in the CDR3. Germline-derived CDR1 and CDR2 are SGHTA and FQGNSA. The germline V and J ends were trimmed by 1 base and 3 bases, with 16 bases remaining between them. The CDR3 DNA reads as TGTGCCAGCAGCTTAGGACATCCCGGGAACCGCTACGAGCAGTACTTC. Protein: CASSLGHPGNRYEQYF.

The chain links TRBV6-4 to TRBJ1-2; TRBD1 matches at 8 bases. Germline V gene data show CDR1 as MRHNA and CDR2 as SNTAGT. This CDR3 spans 15 amino acids. Trimming cost V 8 bases and J 3 bases; bases outside gene matches: 11. The CDR3 sequence is CASLDYDRGDYGYTF. In DNA, the CDR3 is TGTGCCAGCCTCGATTATGACAGGGGAGACTATGGCTACACCTTC.